A selection of T cell receptor beta chains follows, all from one sample in a study of breast tumors, draining lymph nodes, adjacent tissues. TCRdb called the multiplex PCR reads again in MiXCR, with one record for every CDR3 protein. Among about 94,000 distinct CDR3 sequences, approximately 30% were seen once, and the ten largest hold about 8%. Sequencing used axillary lymph node tissue. These receptors originate from a female donor with breast cancer. Some clones in this sample may be carry-over from other donors' samples. CDR3s leave out the opening cysteine and the closing phenylalanine or tryptophan.

v_gene: TRBV4-3
j_gene: TRBJ2-1
CDR3aa: ASSQDHRVNEQF

v_gene: TRBV11-3
j_gene: TRBJ2-3
CDR3aa: ASNHLAGVGNEQY

v_gene: TRBV19
j_gene: TRBJ2-1
CDR3aa: ASDGRRGYNEQF

v_gene: TRBV5-4
j_gene: TRBJ1-1
CDR3aa: ASSPPRSTEAF

v_gene: TRBV6-2/TRBV6-3
j_gene: TRBJ2-6
CDR3aa: ASSYVLT

v_gene: TRBV12-3/TRBV12-4
j_gene: TRBJ1-3
CDR3aa: ASSTDRFSGNTIY

v_gene: TRBV19
j_gene: TRBJ1-2
CDR3aa: ASSTPGDRPLGYT

v_gene: TRBV6-2/TRBV6-3
j_gene: TRBJ2-2
CDR3aa: ASSYVPYTGELF

v_gene: TRBV11-3
j_gene: TRBJ2-4
CDR3aa: ASSLGGGENIQY

v_gene: TRBV9
j_gene: TRBJ2-7
CDR3aa: ASSPGQGYEQY

v_gene: TRBV4-2
j_gene: TRBJ2-1
CDR3aa: ASSPPSSYNEQF

v_gene: TRBV5-1
j_gene: TRBJ2-5
CDR3aa: ASSLGLAGTKETQY

v_gene: TRBV20-1
j_gene: TRBJ2-3
CDR3aa: SARAASGSQY

v_gene: TRBV29-1
j_gene: TRBJ2-1
CDR3aa: SVEDSSFYICSAPGVGLGEF

v_gene: TRBV12-5
j_gene: TRBJ2-7
CDR3aa: ASGLVGGASYTYEQY

v_gene: TRBV5-1
j_gene: TRBJ1-1
CDR3aa: ASSLSSGISEAF

v_gene: TRBV5-1
j_gene: TRBJ2-7
CDR3aa: AGSLRGGSGRAYEQH

v_gene: TRBV7-2
j_gene: TRBJ2-1
CDR3aa: ASSLDGRGRASGAREQF

v_gene: TRBV29-1
j_gene: TRBJ2-2
CDR3aa: SVLIWTGELF

v_gene: TRBV2
j_gene: TRBJ1-5
CDR3aa: ASTLGGGQPQH

v_gene: TRBV10-3
j_gene: TRBJ1-2
CDR3aa: AISEEGDYGYT

v_gene: TRBV3-1
j_gene: TRBJ1-4
CDR3aa: ASSQVLSLANEKLF

v_gene: TRBV5-1
j_gene: TRBJ1-1
CDR3aa: ASSWEGRTEAF

v_gene: TRBV18
j_gene: TRBJ2-2
CDR3aa: ASSPRPRTSRPNTGELF

v_gene: TRBV6-5
j_gene: TRBJ2-7
CDR3aa: ASSVQTGGLYEQY

v_gene: TRBV5-4
j_gene: TRBJ2-1
CDR3aa: ASSLRGPGVEQF

v_gene: TRBV3-1
j_gene: TRBJ1-2
CDR3aa: ASSQGDFYGYT

v_gene: TRBV11-3
j_gene: TRBJ2-5
CDR3aa: ASSFYGTGAGETQY

v_gene: TRBV6-6
j_gene: TRBJ2-1
CDR3aa: ASSYRSAGGSNEQF

v_gene: TRBV25-1
j_gene: TRBJ2-4
CDR3aa: ASSIGAGADIQY

v_gene: TRBV11-3
j_gene: TRBJ2-5
CDR3aa: ASSLEGFQETQY

v_gene: TRBV6-2/TRBV6-3
j_gene: TRBJ1-5
CDR3aa: ASSHGDSNQPQH

v_gene: TRBV7-8
j_gene: TRBJ1-1
CDR3aa: ASSLVTGKLNTEAF

v_gene: TRBV29-1
j_gene: TRBJ1-1
CDR3aa: SVVGEGNRLNTEAF

v_gene: TRBV12-3/TRBV12-4
j_gene: TRBJ2-7
CDR3aa: ASSSSTGEDEQY

v_gene: TRBV12-3/TRBV12-4
j_gene: TRBJ1-1
CDR3aa: ASSPAGTGNTEAF

v_gene: TRBV11-2
j_gene: TRBJ2-7
CDR3aa: ASSTSGRGYEQY

v_gene: TRBV4-3
j_gene: TRBJ1-6
CDR3aa: ASSQDLVAGGSPLH

v_gene: TRBV5-1
j_gene: TRBJ2-3
CDR3aa: ASSGGGTGTDTQY

v_gene: TRBV5-4
j_gene: TRBJ2-1
CDR3aa: ASRFPLWSSGQDNEQF

v_gene: TRBV4-1
j_gene: TRBJ1-5
CDR3aa: ASSQPGKDMGQPQH

v_gene: TRBV19
j_gene: TRBJ2-1
CDR3aa: ASSILRVTGPHEQF

v_gene: TRBV5-1
j_gene: TRBJ1-2
CDR3aa: ASSNQGRHGYT

v_gene: TRBV9
j_gene: TRBJ2-5
CDR3aa: ASSTGLAGGRETQY

v_gene: TRBV6-4
j_gene: TRBJ2-1
CDR3aa: ASIHTLAGLKQF

v_gene: TRBV28
j_gene: TRBJ2-5
CDR3aa: ASSPSGAGEETQY

v_gene: TRBV30
j_gene: TRBJ2-6
CDR3aa: AWSYDSGANVLT

v_gene: TRBV29-1
j_gene: TRBJ2-3
CDR3aa: SVEAPGGRASTDTQY

v_gene: TRBV20-1
j_gene: TRBJ1-1
CDR3aa: SARATGGWTEAF

v_gene: TRBV9
j_gene: TRBJ2-3
CDR3aa: ASSVGVVAGGLIDTQY

v_gene: TRBV11-3
j_gene: TRBJ1-2
CDR3aa: ASSSTPLNYGYT

v_gene: TRBV6-1
j_gene: TRBJ2-5
CDR3aa: ATMRSAQEAQY

v_gene: TRBV19
j_gene: TRBJ2-3
CDR3aa: ASSIRPPDTQY

v_gene: TRBV13
j_gene: TRBJ1-2
CDR3aa: ASSDRVFGYT

v_gene: TRBV27
j_gene: TRBJ2-6
CDR3aa: ASMSGANVLT

v_gene: TRBV12-5
j_gene: TRBJ1-2
CDR3aa: ASGLMQNYGYT

v_gene: TRBV30
j_gene: TRBJ2-3
CDR3aa: AWSPTTDTQY